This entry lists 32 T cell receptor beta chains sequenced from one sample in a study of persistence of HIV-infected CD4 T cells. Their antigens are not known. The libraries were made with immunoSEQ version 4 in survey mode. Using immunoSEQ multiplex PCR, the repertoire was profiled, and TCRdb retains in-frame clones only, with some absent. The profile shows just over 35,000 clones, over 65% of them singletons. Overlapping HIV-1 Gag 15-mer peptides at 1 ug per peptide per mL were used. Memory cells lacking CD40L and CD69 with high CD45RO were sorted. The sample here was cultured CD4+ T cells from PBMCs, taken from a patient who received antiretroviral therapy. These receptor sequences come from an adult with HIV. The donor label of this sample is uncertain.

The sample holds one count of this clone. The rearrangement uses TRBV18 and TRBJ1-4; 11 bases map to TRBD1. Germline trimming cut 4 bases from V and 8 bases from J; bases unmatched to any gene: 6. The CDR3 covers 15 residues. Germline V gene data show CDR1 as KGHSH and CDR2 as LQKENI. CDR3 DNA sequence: TGTGCCAGCTCACGGACAGGGGGCGTCCGAGAAAAACTGTTTTTT. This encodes CASSRTGGVREKLFF. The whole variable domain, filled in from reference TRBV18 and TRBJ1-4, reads NAGVMQNPRHLVRRRGQEARLRCSPMKGHSHVYWYRQLPEEGLKFMVYLQKENIIDESGMPKERFSAEFPKEGPSILRIQQVVRGDSAAYFCASSRTGGVREKLFFGSGTQLSVL.

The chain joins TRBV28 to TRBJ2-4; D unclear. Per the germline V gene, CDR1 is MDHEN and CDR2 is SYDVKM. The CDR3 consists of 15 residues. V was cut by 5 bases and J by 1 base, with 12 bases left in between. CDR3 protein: CASSTQAYAKNIQYF. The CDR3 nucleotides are TGTGCCAGCAGTACCCAAGCCTATGCCAAAAACATTCAGTACTTC.

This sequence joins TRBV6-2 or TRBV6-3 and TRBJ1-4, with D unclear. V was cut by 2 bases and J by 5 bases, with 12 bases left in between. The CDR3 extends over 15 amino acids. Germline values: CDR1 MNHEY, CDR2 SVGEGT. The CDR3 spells CASSYRGFENEKLFF. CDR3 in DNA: TGTGCCAGCAGTTACAGAGGATTCGAGAATGAAAAACTGTTTTTT.

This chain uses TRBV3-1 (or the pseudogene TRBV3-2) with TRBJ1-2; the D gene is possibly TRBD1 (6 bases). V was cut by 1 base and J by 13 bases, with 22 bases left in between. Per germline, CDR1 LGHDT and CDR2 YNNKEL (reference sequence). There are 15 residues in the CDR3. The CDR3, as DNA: TGTGCCAGCAGCCAAGGGGACCCGACAGGTAATTCGCCCACCTTC. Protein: CASSQGDPTGNSPTF.

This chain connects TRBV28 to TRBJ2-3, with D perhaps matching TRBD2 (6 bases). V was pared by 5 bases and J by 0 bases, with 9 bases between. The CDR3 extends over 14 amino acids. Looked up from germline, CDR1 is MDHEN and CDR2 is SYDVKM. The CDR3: CASSDGGSTDTQYF. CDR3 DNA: TGTGCCAGCAGTGACGGGGGTAGCACAGATACGCAGTATTTT.

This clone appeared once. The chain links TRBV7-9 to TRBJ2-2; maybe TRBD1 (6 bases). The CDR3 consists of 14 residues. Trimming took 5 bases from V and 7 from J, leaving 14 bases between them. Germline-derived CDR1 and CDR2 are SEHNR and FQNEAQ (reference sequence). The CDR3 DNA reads TGTGCCAGCAGCACCAGGGGCCTGGGCGGGGAGCTGTTTTTT. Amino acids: CASSTRGLGGELFF. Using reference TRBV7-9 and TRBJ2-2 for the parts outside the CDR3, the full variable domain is DTGVSQNPRHKITKRGQNVTFRCDPISEHNRLYWYRQTLGQGPEFLTYFQNEAQLEKSRLLSDRFSAERPKGSFSTLEIQRTEQGDSAMYLCASSTRGLGGELFFGEGSRLTVL.

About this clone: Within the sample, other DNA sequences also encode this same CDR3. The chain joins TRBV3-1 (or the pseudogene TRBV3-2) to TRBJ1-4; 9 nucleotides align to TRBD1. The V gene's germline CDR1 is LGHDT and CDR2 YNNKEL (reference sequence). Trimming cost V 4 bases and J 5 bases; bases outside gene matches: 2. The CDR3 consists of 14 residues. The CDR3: CASSRTGGNEKLFF. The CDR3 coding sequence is TGTGCCAGCAGCCGCACAGGGGGCAATGAAAAACTGTTTTTT.

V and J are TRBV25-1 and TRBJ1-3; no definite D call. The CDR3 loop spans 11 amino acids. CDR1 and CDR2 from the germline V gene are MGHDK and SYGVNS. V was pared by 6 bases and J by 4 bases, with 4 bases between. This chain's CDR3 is CASSGGNTIYF. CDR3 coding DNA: TGTGCCAGCAGCGGAGGAAACACCATATATTTT.

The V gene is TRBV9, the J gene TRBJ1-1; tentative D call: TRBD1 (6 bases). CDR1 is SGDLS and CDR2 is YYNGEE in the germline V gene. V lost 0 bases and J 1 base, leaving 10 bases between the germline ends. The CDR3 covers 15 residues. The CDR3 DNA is TGTGCCAGCAGCGTAGGGGGGGCATCGAACACTGAAGCTTTCTTT. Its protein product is CASSVGGASNTEAFF.

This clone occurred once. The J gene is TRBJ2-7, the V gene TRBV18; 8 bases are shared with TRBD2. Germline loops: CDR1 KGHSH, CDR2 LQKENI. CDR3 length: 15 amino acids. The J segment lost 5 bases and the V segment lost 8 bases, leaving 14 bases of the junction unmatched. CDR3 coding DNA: TGTGCCAGCGCCACCAACACGGGGGGGCTCGACGAGCAGTACTTC. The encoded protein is CASATNTGGLDEQYF.

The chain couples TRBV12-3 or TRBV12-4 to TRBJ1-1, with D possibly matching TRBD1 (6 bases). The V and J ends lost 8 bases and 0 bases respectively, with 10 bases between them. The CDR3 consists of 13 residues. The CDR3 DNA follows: TGTGCCAGCTCGACAGGTTTGAACACTGAAGCTTTCTTT. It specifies CASSTGLNTEAFF.

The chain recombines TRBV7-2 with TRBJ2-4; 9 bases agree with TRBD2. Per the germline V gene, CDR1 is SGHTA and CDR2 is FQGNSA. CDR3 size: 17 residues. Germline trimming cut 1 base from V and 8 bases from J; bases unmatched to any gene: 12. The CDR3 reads CASSLVASGEGVYIQYF. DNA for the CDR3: TGTGCCAGCAGCTTAGTAGCTAGCGGGGAGGGGGTATACATTCAGTACTTC. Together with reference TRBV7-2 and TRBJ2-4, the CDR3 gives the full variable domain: GAGVSQSPSNKVTEKGKDVELRCDPISGHTALYWYRQSLGQGLEFLIYFQGNSAPDKSGLPSDRFSAERTGGSVSTLTIQRTQQEDSAVYLCASSLVASGEGVYIQYFGAGTRLSVL.

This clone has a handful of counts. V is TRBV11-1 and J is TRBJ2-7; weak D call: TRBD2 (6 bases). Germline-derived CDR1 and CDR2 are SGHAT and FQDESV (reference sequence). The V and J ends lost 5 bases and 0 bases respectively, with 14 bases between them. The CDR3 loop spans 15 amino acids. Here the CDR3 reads CASSPWGDHSYEQYF. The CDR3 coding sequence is TGTGCCAGCAGCCCCTGGGGGGATCACTCCTACGAGCAGTACTTC.

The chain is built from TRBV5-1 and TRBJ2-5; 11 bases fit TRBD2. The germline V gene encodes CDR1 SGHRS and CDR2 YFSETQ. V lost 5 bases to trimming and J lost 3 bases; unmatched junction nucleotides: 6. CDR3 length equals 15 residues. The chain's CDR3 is CASSRSGGAEETQYF. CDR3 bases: TGCGCCAGCAGTCGTAGCGGGGGGGCCGAAGAGACCCAGTACTTC.

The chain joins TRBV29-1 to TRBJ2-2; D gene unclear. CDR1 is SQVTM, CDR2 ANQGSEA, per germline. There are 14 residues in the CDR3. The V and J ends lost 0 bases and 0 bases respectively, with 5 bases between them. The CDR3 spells CSVEEKPNTGELFF. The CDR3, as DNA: TGCAGCGTTGAAGAGAAACCGAACACCGGGGAGCTGTTTTTT.

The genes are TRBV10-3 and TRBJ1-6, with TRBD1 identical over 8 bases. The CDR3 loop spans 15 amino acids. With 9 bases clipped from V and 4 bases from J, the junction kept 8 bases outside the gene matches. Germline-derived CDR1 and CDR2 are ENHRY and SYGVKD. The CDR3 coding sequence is TGTGCCATTGGGGGGACAGGAGGTTATAATTCACCCCTCCACTTT. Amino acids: CAIGGTGGYNSPLHF.

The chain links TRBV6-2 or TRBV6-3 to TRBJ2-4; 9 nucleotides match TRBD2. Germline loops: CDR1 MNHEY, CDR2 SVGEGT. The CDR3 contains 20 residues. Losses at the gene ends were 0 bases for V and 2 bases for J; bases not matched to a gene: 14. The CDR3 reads CASSYSVSSGASNTKNIQYF. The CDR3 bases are TGTGCCAGCAGTTACTCGGTCTCTAGCGGGGCGAGTAATACCAAAAACATTCAGTACTTC.

CDR3 sequence (DNA): TGTGCCAGCAGTTTAGGTAGGACAGGGCGCGGCTACACCTTC. Its translation is CASSLGRTGRGYTF. The rearrangement uses TRBV28 and TRBJ1-2; TRBD1 aligns across 8 bases. With 2 bases clipped from V and 8 bases from J, the junction kept 7 bases outside the gene matches. CDR3 size: 14 residues. Germline V gives CDR1 MDHEN, CDR2 SYDVKM.

The CDR3 DNA follows: TGTGCCAGAAGGACCGGGCAGAGCTATGGCTACACCTTC. Its protein product is CARRTGQSYGYTF. The J gene is TRBJ1-2, the V gene TRBV27, with no clear D. V was pared by 9 bases and J by 4 bases, with 15 bases between. This CDR3 comprises 13 residues. Germline CDR1 reads MNHEY; CDR2 reads SMNVEV (reference sequence).

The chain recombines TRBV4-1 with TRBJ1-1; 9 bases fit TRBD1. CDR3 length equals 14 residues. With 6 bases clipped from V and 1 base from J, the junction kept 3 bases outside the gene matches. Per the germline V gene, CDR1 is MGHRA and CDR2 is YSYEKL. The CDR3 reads CASRTGQGNTEAFF. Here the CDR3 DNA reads TGCGCCAGCAGAACGGGACAGGGGAACACTGAAGCTTTCTTT.

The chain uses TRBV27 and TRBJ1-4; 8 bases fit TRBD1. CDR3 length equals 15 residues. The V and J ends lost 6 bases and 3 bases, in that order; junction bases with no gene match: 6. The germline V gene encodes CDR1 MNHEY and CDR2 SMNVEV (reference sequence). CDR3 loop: CASSRQGMANEKLFF. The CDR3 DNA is TGTGCCAGCAGCCGACAGGGGATGGCTAATGAAAAACTGTTTTTT.

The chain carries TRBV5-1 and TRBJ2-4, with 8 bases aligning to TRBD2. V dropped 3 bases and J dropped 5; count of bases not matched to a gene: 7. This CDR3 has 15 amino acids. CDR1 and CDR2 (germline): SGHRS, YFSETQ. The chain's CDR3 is CASSSLRGGENIQYF. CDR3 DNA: TGCGCCAGCAGCTCCCTCCGGGGGGGGGAAAACATTCAGTACTTC.

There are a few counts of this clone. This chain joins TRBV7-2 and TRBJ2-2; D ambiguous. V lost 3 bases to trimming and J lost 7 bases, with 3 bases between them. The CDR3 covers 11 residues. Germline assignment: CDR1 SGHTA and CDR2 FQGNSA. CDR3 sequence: CASSLLGELFF. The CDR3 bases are TGTGCCAGCAGCTTGCTCGGGGAGCTGTTTTTT.

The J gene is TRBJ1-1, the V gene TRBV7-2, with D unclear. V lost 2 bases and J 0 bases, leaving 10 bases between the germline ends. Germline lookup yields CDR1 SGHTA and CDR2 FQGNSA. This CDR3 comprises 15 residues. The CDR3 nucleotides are TGTGCCAGCAGCTTATATTTGGGAATGAACACTGAAGCTTTCTTT. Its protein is CASSLYLGMNTEAFF.

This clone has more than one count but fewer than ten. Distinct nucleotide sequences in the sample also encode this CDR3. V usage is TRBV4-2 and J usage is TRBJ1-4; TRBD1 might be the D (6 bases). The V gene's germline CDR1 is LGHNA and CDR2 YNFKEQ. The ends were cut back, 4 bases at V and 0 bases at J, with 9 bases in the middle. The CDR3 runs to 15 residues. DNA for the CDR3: TGTGCCAGCAGCCCCAGGGGATCAACTAATGAAAAACTGTTTTTT. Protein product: CASSPRGSTNEKLFF.

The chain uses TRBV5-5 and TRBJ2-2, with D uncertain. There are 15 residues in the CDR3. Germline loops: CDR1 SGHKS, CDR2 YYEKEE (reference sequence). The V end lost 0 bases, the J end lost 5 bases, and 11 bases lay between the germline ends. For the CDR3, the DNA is TGTGCCAGCAGCTTGGGTGGCAGCGAAACCGGGGAGCTGTTTTTT. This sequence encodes CASSLGGSETGELFF. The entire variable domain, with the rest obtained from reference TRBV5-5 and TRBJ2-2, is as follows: DAGVTQSPTHLIKTRGQQVTLRCSPISGHKSVSWYQQVLGQGPQFIFQYYEKEERGRGNFPDRFSARQFPNYSSELNVNALLLGDSALYLCASSLGGSETGELFFGEGSRLTVL.

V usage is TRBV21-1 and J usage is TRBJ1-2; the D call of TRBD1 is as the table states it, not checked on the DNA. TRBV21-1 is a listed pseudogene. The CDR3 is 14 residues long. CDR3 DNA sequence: TGTGCCAGCAGCACGTCACAGGGGTGCTATGGCTACACCTTC. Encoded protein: CASSTSQGCYGYTF.

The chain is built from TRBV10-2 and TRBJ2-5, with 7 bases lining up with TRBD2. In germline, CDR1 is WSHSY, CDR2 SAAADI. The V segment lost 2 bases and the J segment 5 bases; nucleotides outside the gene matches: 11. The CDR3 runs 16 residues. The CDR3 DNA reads TGCGCCAGCAGTGAGATTTGGGCGGGGGTAGAGGAGACCCAGTACTTC. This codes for CASSEIWAGVEETQYF.

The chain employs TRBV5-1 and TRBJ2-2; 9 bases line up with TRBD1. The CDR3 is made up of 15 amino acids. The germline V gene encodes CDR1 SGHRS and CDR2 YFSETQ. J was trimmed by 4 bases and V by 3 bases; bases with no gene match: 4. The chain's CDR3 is CASSSEGQGTGELFF. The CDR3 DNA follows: TGCGCCAGCAGCTCGGAGGGACAGGGCACCGGGGAGCTGTTTTTT.

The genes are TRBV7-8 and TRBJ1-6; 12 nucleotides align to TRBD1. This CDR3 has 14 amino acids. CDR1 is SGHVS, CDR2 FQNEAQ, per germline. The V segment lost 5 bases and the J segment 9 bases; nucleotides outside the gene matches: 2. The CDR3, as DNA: TGTGCCAGCAGCCGGGACAGGGGGCGTTCACCCCTCCACTTT. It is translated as CASSRDRGRSPLHF.

In DNA, the CDR3 is TGTGCCAGCAGCTTAGGCCGGACAGGCGTAACGGATACGCAGTATTTT. It specifies CASSLGRTGVTDTQYF. The chain employs TRBV7-9 and TRBJ2-3; 7 bases line up with TRBD1. Germline CDR1 SEHNR, CDR2 FQNEAQ (reference sequence). V dropped 1 base and J dropped 6; count of bases not matched to a gene: 10. This CDR3 is 16 amino acids long.

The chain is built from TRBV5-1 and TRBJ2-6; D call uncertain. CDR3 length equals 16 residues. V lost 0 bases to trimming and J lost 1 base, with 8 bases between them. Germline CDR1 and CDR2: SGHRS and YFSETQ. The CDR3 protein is CASSLEGSSGANVLTF. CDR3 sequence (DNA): TGCGCCAGCAGCTTGGAGGGCAGTTCTGGGGCCAACGTCCTGACTTTC.